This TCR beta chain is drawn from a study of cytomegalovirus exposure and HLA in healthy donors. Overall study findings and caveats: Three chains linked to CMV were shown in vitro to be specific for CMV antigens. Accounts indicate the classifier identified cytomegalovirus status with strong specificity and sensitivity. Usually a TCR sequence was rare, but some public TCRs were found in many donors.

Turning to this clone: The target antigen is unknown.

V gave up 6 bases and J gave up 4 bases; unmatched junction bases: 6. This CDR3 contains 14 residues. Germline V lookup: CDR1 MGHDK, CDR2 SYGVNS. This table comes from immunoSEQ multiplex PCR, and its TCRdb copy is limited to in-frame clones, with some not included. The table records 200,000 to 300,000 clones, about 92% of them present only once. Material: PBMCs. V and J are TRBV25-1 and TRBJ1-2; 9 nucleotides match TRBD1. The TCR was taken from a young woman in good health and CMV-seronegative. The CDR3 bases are TGTGCCAGCAGAGAGACAGGGGGGGCCTATGGCTACACCTTC. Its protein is CASRETGGAYGYTF.